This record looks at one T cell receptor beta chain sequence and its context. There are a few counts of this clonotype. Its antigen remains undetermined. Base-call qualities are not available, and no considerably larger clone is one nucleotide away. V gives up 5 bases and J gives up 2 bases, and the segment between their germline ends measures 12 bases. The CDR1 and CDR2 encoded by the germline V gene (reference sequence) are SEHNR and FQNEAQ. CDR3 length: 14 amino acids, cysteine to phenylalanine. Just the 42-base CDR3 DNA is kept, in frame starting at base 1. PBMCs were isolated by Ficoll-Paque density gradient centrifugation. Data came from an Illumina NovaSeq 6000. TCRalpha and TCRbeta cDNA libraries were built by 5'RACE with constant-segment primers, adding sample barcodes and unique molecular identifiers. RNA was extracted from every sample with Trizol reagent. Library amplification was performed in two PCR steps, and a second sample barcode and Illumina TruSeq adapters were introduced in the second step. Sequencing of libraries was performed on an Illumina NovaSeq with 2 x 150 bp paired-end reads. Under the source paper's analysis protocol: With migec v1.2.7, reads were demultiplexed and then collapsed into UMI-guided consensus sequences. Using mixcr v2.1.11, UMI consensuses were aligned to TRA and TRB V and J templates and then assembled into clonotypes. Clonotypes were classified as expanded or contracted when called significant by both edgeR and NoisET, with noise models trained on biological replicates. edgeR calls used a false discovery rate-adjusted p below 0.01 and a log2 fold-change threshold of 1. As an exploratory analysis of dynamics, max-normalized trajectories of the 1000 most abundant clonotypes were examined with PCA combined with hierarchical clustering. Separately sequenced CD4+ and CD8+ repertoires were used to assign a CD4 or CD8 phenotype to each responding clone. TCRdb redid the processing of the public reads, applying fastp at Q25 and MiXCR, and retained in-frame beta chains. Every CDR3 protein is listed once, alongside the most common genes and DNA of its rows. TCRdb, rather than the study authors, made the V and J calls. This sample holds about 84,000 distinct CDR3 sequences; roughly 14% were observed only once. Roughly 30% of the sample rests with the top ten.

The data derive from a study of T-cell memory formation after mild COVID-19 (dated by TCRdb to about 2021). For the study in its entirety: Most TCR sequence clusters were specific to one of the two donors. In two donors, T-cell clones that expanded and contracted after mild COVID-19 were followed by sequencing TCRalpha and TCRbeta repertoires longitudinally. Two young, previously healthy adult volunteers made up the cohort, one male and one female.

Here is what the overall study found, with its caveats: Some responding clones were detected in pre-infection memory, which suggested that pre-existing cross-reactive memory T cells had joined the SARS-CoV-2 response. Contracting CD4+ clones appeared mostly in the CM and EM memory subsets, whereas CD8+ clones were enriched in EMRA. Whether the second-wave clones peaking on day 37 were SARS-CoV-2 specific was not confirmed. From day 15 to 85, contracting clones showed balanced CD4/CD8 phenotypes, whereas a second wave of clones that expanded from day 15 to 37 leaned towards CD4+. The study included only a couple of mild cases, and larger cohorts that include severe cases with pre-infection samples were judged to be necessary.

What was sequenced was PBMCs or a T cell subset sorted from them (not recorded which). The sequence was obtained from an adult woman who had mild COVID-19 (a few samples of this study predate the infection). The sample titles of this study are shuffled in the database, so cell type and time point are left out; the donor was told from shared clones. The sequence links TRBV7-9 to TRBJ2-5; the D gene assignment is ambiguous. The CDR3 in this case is CASSPQDGQETQYF. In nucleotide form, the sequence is TGTGCCAGCAGCCCCCAGGATGGTCAAGAGACCCAGTACTTC.